Shown below are 20 T cell receptor beta chains from a single sample sequenced in a study of technical replicates of blood from a handful of donors (dated by TCRdb to 2017 to 2019). Library preparation used the immunoSEQ multiplex PCR assay. TCRdb's version of the immuneACCESS table is confined to in-frame rearrangements and falls short of the full clone set. An unresolved V gene accounts for under half of the shortfall where checked; the remainder is of unknown origin. The sample contains 75,000 to 95,000 clones, around 94% of them found a single time. 0.2% to 0.3% of the sample belongs to the ten largest clones. Sequenced material: T cells isolated from PBMCs. These receptors all stem from a human donor in good health.

This chain connects TRBV21-1 to TRBJ1-4; no check of the table's D call, TRBD1, against the DNA was made. TRBV21-1 is assigned pseudogene status. CDR3 length: 15 residues. The CDR3 DNA follows: TGTGCCAGCAACCTAGAGGCAGGGAAGGGTTTAAAACTGTTTTTT. Translation: CASNLEAGKGLKLFF.

This chain links TRBV10-2 with TRBJ1-4, with a possible D match to TRBD1 (5 bases). CDR1 is WSHSY and CDR2 is SAAADI in the germline V gene. V gave up 3 bases and J gave up 7 bases, with 12 bases separating them. CDR3 length equals 14 residues. CDR3 region: CASSDLQGVEKLFF. Here the CDR3 DNA reads TGCGCCAGCAGTGATTTACAAGGGGTTGAAAAACTGTTTTTT.

The rearrangement uses TRBV6-4 and TRBJ2-3, with 7 bases fitting TRBD2. The junction had 10 bases not matched to a gene; V was cut back by 2 bases and J by 5 bases. Germline loops: CDR1 MRHNA, CDR2 SNTAGT. CDR3 length: 16 amino acids. CDR3 sequence: CASSDAAGARGDTQYF. The CDR3, as DNA: TGTGCCAGCAGTGACGCGGCGGGAGCGCGCGGAGATACGCAGTATTTT.

The rearrangement joins TRBV4-1 to TRBJ1-1; 8 nucleotides align to TRBD1. This CDR3 spans 15 amino acids. Germline CDR1 reads MGHRA; CDR2 reads YSYEKL. V shed 4 bases and J 1 base; nucleotides not matched to a gene: 5. CDR3 in amino acids: CASSPTGQGNTEAFF. CDR3 sequence (DNA): TGCGCCAGCAGCCCAACCGGACAGGGGAACACTGAAGCTTTCTTT.

The chain carries TRBV19 and TRBJ2-3; weak D call: TRBD2 (6 bases). Germline CDR1 LNHDA, CDR2 SQIVND (reference sequence). Trimming took off 9 bases at V and 6 bases at J, with 19 bases between the two ends. The CDR3 has 14 residues. The CDR3 DNA is TGTGCCAGGAAAACTGGGACTCAATCGGATACGCAGTATTTT. It specifies CARKTGTQSDTQYF.

This chain joins TRBV7-9 and TRBJ1-1; the D gene is possibly TRBD1 (6 bases). From germline, CDR1 is SEHNR and CDR2 FQNEAQ (reference sequence). V lost 4 bases to trimming and J lost 6 bases, with 18 bases between them. The CDR3 length is 15 residues. This CDR3 is CASSSLTGRRPEAFF. CDR3 sequence (DNA): TGTGCCAGCAGCTCACTGACAGGTAGGAGGCCTGAAGCTTTCTTT.

The J gene is TRBJ2-5, the V gene TRBV27, with 10 bases identical to TRBD1. The CDR3 spans 15 residues. In germline, CDR1 is MNHEY, CDR2 SMNVEV (reference sequence). Losses at the gene ends were 5 bases for V and 5 bases for J; bases not matched to a gene: 8. Written as DNA, the CDR3 is TGTGCCAGCAGTCAGGACAGGGGGGGTGTGGAGACCCAGTACTTC. As protein: CASSQDRGGVETQYF.

V gene TRBV14 combines with J gene TRBJ2-2; D might be TRBD1 (6 bases). The V and J ends lost 1 base and 3 bases respectively, with 9 bases between them. The CDR3 totals 15 residues. From germline, CDR1 is SGHDN and CDR2 FVKESK. For the CDR3, the DNA is TGTGCCAGCAGCCAAGTGGGGGCGGACACCGGGGAGCTGTTTTTT. Translated: CASSQVGADTGELFF.

The J gene is TRBJ2-3, the V gene TRBV5-4; 9 positions match TRBD2. The CDR3 loop spans 16 amino acids. Unmatched junction bases numbered 4, after V lost 2 bases and J lost 0 bases. Germline CDR1 is SGHNT and CDR2 is YYREEE (reference sequence). CDR3 sequence (DNA): TGTGCCAGCAGCTTTAGCGGGAGTGCTAGCACAGATACGCAGTATTTT. This codes for CASSFSGSASTDTQYF.

The chain employs TRBV4-1 and TRBJ2-3; TRBD2 aligns across 12 bases. Per germline, CDR1 MGHRA and CDR2 YSYEKL. V dropped 0 bases and J dropped 5; count of bases not matched to a gene: 3. This CDR3 contains 16 residues. The CDR3 bases are TGCGCCAGCAGCCAAGAAGCGGGACTAGCGGGAGATACGCAGTATTTT. It specifies CASSQEAGLAGDTQYF.

This clone was observed a single time. V gene TRBV7-9 combines with J gene TRBJ1-4; D ambiguous. The CDR3 spans 11 residues. Germline CDR1 and CDR2: SEHNR and FQNEAQ (reference sequence). V lost 5 bases and J 7 bases, leaving 5 bases between the germline ends. In DNA, the CDR3 is TGTGCCAGCAGCCGTAGTGAAAAACTGTTTTTT. It yields the protein CASSRSEKLFF.

The chain uses TRBV30 and TRBJ1-6, with D possibly matching TRBD1 (6 bases). From germline, CDR1 is GTSNPN and CDR2 SVGIG (reference sequence). With 3 bases removed from V and 8 bases from J, the gap between germline ends came to 14 bases. This CDR3 has 14 residues. The CDR3 DNA is TGTGCCTGGAGGAGGGCAGGGGTCGATTCACCCCTCCACTTT. It yields the protein CAWRRAGVDSPLHF.

This rearrangement joins TRBV2 to TRBJ2-1; the match to TRBD2 covers 12 bases. CDR1 is SNHLY, CDR2 FYNNEI, per germline. The V segment lost 2 bases and the J segment 9 bases; nucleotides outside the gene matches: 2. This CDR3 is built from 14 residues. CDR3 sequence: CASSERLAGAEQFF. The CDR3 DNA reads as TGTGCCAGCAGTGAACGACTAGCGGGAGCTGAGCAGTTCTTC.

The chain uses TRBV6-1 and TRBJ2-1, with 12 bases lining up with TRBD2. Germline-derived CDR1 and CDR2 are MNHNS and SASEGT. The junction had 12 bases not matched to a gene; V was cut back by 4 bases and J by 8 bases. This CDR3 comprises 17 residues. CDR3 nucleotides: TGTGCCAGCAGTGTCCTAGCGGGAGGGAGGGGTATGGATGAGCAGTTCTTC. Its protein is CASSVLAGGRGMDEQFF.

The rearrangement joins TRBV7-9 to TRBJ2-6; D is uncertain. The CDR3 length is 15 residues. V was clipped by 0 bases and J by 3 bases, with 6 bases between them. The germline gives CDR1 SEHNR, CDR2 FQNEAQ (reference sequence). The CDR3 DNA reads as TGTGCCAGCAGCTTAGCGAGCTTTGGGGCCAACGTCCTGACTTTC. Protein: CASSLASFGANVLTF.

The count of this clone is one. V usage is TRBV4-2 and J usage is TRBJ1-1, with TRBD1 as a possible D gene (6 bases). CDR3 size: 17 residues. Germline lookup yields CDR1 LGHNA and CDR2 YNFKEQ. V lost 1 base and J lost 5, with 20 bases in between. CDR3 residues: CASSQVAGGLDDTEAFF. The CDR3 nucleotides are TGTGCCAGCAGCCAAGTAGCGGGGGGCTTGGATGATACTGAAGCTTTCTTT.

The chain combines TRBV6-5 with TRBJ2-1; maybe TRBD2 (5 bases). V was trimmed by 8 bases and J by 2 bases, leaving 16 bases between them. This CDR3 has 15 residues. Germline lookup yields CDR1 MNHEY and CDR2 SVGAGI. CDR3 sequence (DNA): TGTGCCAGCTGCTTGGCGGGCCCGACCTACAATGAGCAGTTCTTC. Its translation is CASCLAGPTYNEQFF.

The chain carries TRBV19 and TRBJ2-1; 9 positions match TRBD2. After removal of 6 bases from V and 4 bases from J, the junction contained 10 bases not matched to a gene. This CDR3 contains 16 residues. The germline V gene encodes CDR1 LNHDA and CDR2 SQIVND (reference sequence). CDR3 residues: CASSQTRAGGYNEQFF. CDR3 DNA sequence: TGTGCCAGTAGCCAAACCAGAGCGGGAGGTTACAATGAGCAGTTCTTC. The variable domain in full, completed from reference TRBV19 and TRBJ2-1, reads DGGITQSPKYLFRKEGQNVTLSCEQNLNHDAMYWYRQDPGQGLRLIYYSQIVNDFQKGDIAEGYSVSREKKESFPLTVTSAQKNPTAFYLCASSQTRAGGYNEQFFGPGTRLTVL.

V is TRBV21-1 and J is TRBJ2-7; the table's D gene call, TRBD1, was not cross checked with the DNA. TRBV21-1 is a listed pseudogene. This CDR3 has 14 residues. CDR3 DNA: TGTGCCAGCAGGGGCCCGCCAGGGCCAAACGAGCAGTACTTC. Its protein is CASRGPPGPNEQYF.

The chain is built from TRBV30 and TRBJ1-2; 10 bases line up with TRBD1. The CDR3 contains 13 residues. The V gene's germline CDR1 is GTSNPN and CDR2 SVGIG (reference sequence). The trim removed 3 bases at V and 4 bases at J, leaving 2 bases unmatched. CDR3 nucleotides: TGTGCCTGGAGGGACAGGGGGGGCTATGGCTACACCTTC. It is translated as CAWRDRGGYGYTF.